This is a list of T cell receptor beta chains from one sample in a study of regulatory T cells in long-lasting Graves disease. TCRdb reprocessed the multiplex PCR reads with MiXCR, giving one entry per CDR3 protein. The table records hundreds of thousands of distinct CDR3 sequences, roughly 16% of them present only once. This same sample was also taken into another study, of T cells in Graves' hyperthyroidism and ophthalmopathy.

Source: peripheral blood mononuclear cells (PBMCs), taken at new diagnosis, from a patient treated with antithyroid drugs. The source is a woman in her thirties with Graves disease. The CDR3 runs from the conserved cysteine through the conserved F or W. The order of the fields is V gene, clone size, D gene, CDR3 length, J gene, CDR3 DNA, CDR3 protein. A D gene is named only where the DNA matches it firmly. The listing skips clone size in some rows; elsewhere it reads once, few, many or a size class.

>TRBV30|many|-|13|TRBJ1-4
TGTGCCTGGAGTGGGCAGGGCGGCGAAAAACTGTTTTTT
CAWSGQGGEKLFF
>TRBV6-1|many|-|12|TRBJ2-1
TGTGCCAGCAAAGAGGCCTACAATGAGCAGTTCTTC
CASKEAYNEQFF
>TRBV6-2/TRBV6-3|many|TRBD1|14|TRBJ2-1
TGTGCCAGCAGCGGACAGGAACACTACAATGAGCAGTTCTTC
CASSGQEHYNEQFF
>TRBV7-2|few|-|13|TRBJ2-7
TGTGCCAGCAGCTTAGTTTCGGGTGGAGAGCAGTACTTC
CASSLVSGGEQYF
>TRBV14|many|-|12|TRBJ2-4
TGTGCCAGCAGACAAGGGGGGGGACGTCTGTACTTC
CASRQGGGRLYF
>TRBV6-1|-|-|16|TRBJ2-2
TGTGCCAGCGACCCCGCCGCAAAAACATCCACCGGGGAGCTGTTTTTT
CASDPAAKTSTGELFF
>TRBV20-1|few|-|15|TRBJ2-7
TGCAGTGTTGGGGTCGGTGGCAGGCCTACCTACGAGCAGTACTTC
CSVGVGGRPTYEQYF
>TRBV28|many|TRBD1|14|TRBJ2-7
TGTGCCAGCAGACGACAGGGAATTTTATACGAGCAGTACTTC
CASRRQGILYEQYF
>TRBV11-2|-|-|15|TRBJ2-7
TGTGCCAGCAGCTTGGCGGCAGGGGCCCTTTACGAGCAGTACTTC
CASSLAAGALYEQYF
>TRBV28|many|TRBD2|15|TRBJ2-7
TGTGCCAGCAGTTCCCCTAGCGGCCTTTCCTACGAGCAGTACTTC
CASSSPSGLSYEQYF
>TRBV10-2|many|-|13|TRBJ1-1
TGCGCCAGCAGTGAGTCGACAATCACTGAAGCTTTCTTT
CASSESTITEAFF
>TRBV24-1|-|-|12|TRBJ1-2
TGTGCCACCAGTGAATCAGGGTTCGGCTACACCTTC
CATSESGFGYTF
>TRBV7-2|many|-|14|TRBJ1-1
TGTGCCAGCAGCAGACAGGTTTTGAACACTGAAGCTTTCTTT
CASSRQVLNTEAFF
>TRBV7-2|many|-|14|TRBJ2-5
TGTGCCAGCAGCCGCGGATTGTTGAGGGGTACCCAGTACTTC
CASSRGLLRGTQYF
>TRBV28|many|-|16|TRBJ2-7
TGTGCCAGCAGAACAAGCATGGACACCTACCCCTACGAGCAGTACTTC
CASRTSMDTYPYEQYF
>TRBV7-9|few|TRBD2|19|TRBJ2-7
TGTGCCAGCAGCCTCAGGTCCAGCGGGAGCGGACTATTTGGCGACGAGCAGTACTTC
CASSLRSSGSGLFGDEQYF
>TRBV30|many|-|13|TRBJ2-2
TGTGCCTGGAGCGAACAGAGCACCGGGGAGCTGTTTTTT
CAWSEQSTGELFF
>TRBV12-3/TRBV12-4|-|TRBD2|17|TRBJ2-3
TGTGCCAGCAGTTTAGTTATCAGCGGGAGTTCAACAGATACGCAGTATTTT
CASSLVISGSSTDTQYF
>TRBV6-1|few|-|16|TRBJ2-7
TGTGCCAGCAGCCGGATTAGCGGCACCAGCTCCTACGAGCAGTACTTC
CASSRISGTSSYEQYF
>TRBV6-1|few|TRBD1|14|TRBJ2-7
TGTGCCAGCAGCCGGGACAGGACAAACTACGAGCAGTACTTC
CASSRDRTNYEQYF
>TRBV5-1|-|-|15|TRBJ1-6
TGCGCCAGCAGCCGGACGGGGGACGGCCGTTCACCCCTCCACTTT
CASSRTGDGRSPLHF
>TRBV3-1|many|TRBD2|14|TRBJ2-1
TGTGCCAGCAGCCAACCTAGCGGAAACAATGAGCAGTTCTTC
CASSQPSGNNEQFF
>TRBV20-1|-|-|13|TRBJ1-4
TGCAGTGCTAGAGATACGGGAAAGGAAAAACTGTTTTTT
CSARDTGKEKLFF
>TRBV29-1|-|-|14|TRBJ1-2
TGCAGCGTTGAAGATCAGAGCAGGGGCTATGGCTACATCTTC
CSVEDQSRGYGYIF
>TRBV18|few|-|14|TRBJ1-4
TGTGCCAGCTCACCACGGGACAAAGACGAAAAACTGTTTTTT
CASSPRDKDEKLFF
>TRBV5-5|few|-|15|TRBJ1-4
TGTGCCAGCAGCCGAGGGGACGGGGGAAGCGAAAAACTGTTTTTT
CASSRGDGGSEKLFF
>TRBV27|few|-|14|TRBJ2-6
TGTGCCAGCAGCAGGTTGGCAGGGGCCAACGTCCTGACTTTC
CASSRLAGANVLTF
>TRBV7-9|-|TRBD2|12|TRBJ2-5
TGTGCCAGCGAGGAGCGGGGCGAGACCCAGTACTTC
CASEERGETQYF
>TRBV5-5|few|-|14|TRBJ1-1
TGTGCCAGCAGCTCTCACAACCGGGACAACGAAGCTTTCTTT
CASSSHNRDNEAFF
>TRBV20-1|many|TRBD1|15|TRBJ1-2
TGCAGTGCCACCGGGACAGCGAAGAAAAACTATGGCTACACCTTC
CSATGTAKKNYGYTF
>TRBV5-1|-|TRBD1|14|TRBJ1-2
TGCGCCAGCAGCCCACGACAGGGGAGCTGTGGCTACACCTTC
CASSPRQGSCGYTF
>TRBV29-1|-|-|12|TRBJ2-2
TGCAGCGTTTTAGGGGGAACCGGGGAGCTGTTTTTT
CSVLGGTGELFF
>TRBV12-3/TRBV12-4|many|-|14|TRBJ2-2
TGTGCCAGCAGTCATCAACAGTCGCGCGGGGAGCTGTTTTTT
CASSHQQSRGELFF
>TRBV3-1|few|TRBD2|15|TRBJ2-1
TGTGCCAGCAGCGGAGTAGCGGGAGGGCCATATGAGCAGTTCTTC
CASSGVAGGPYEQFF
>TRBV6-5|many|-|15|TRBJ1-3
TGTGCCAGCAGTTCCCCCCCGGGGCCTGGAAACACCATATATTTT
CASSSPPGPGNTIYF
>TRBV6-2/TRBV6-3|many|-|12|TRBJ1-2
TGTGCCAGCAGAGCAGGGGTCCGTGGCTACACCTTC
CASRAGVRGYTF
>TRBV6-5|few|-|15|TRBJ1-5
TGTGCCAGCAGTTACTCGCGATATAGCAATCAGCCCCAGCATTTT
CASSYSRYSNQPQHF
>TRBV10-3|many|TRBD2|14|TRBJ2-3
TGTGCCATCAGTGCGGGAGGGCGGGGAGATACGCAGTATTTT
CAISAGGRGDTQYF
>TRBV28|many|-|12|TRBJ1-5
TGTGCCAGCATAGCCCCCAATCAGCCCCAGCATTTT
CASIAPNQPQHF
>TRBV12-3/TRBV12-4|many|TRBD1|14|TRBJ1-2
TGTGCCAGCAGGATTACGGGACAGACATTTGGCTACACCTTC
CASRITGQTFGYTF
>TRBV3-1|few|-|15|TRBJ2-5
TGTGCCAGCGCTAGTTGGATGGGACTCGGAGAGACCCAGTACTTC
CASASWMGLGETQYF
>TRBV19|many|-|15|TRBJ1-2
TGTGCCAGTAGTGCAACCCCCGACGGGGCTCTTGGCTACACCTTC
CASSATPDGALGYTF
>TRBV25-1|-|-|13|TRBJ2-7
TGTGCCAGCAGTGAATTCGGGGGCTACGAGCAGTACTTC
CASSEFGGYEQYF
>TRBV28|many|TRBD2|17|TRBJ2-7
TGTGCCAGCAGTTTGCTCACCGGGGGGAGGAGCTCCTACGAGCAGTACTTC
CASSLLTGGRSSYEQYF
>TRBV11-2|-|-|15|TRBJ2-2
TGTGCCAGCAGCTTATGGTGGGAAAACACCGGGGAGCTGTTTTTT
CASSLWWENTGELFF
>TRBV20-1|-|-|13|TRBJ2-1
TGCAGTGCTCCAGGACCTCTTTTCGATGAGCAGTTCTTC
CSAPGPLFDEQFF
>TRBV28|few|TRBD2|16|TRBJ2-1
TGTGCCAGCAGTTCTTTGAGCGGGAGGACGGGTCGTTCTGAGTTCTTC
CASSSLSGRTGRSEFF
>TRBV2|many|-|15|TRBJ2-1
TGTGCCAGCATATTAGAACCGGCCGAGTGGAATGAGCAGTTCTTC
CASILEPAEWNEQFF
>TRBV28|many|-|19|TRBJ2-2
TGTGCCAGCACCCTGGAGGGCGGGCTGGCGGGATCCGGGACCGGGGAGCTGTTTTTT
CASTLEGGLAGSGTGELFF
>TRBV28|many|TRBD1|16|TRBJ2-7
TGTGCCAGCAGTTTAGTTTGGGGACAGGGGACCTACGAGCAGTACTTC
CASSLVWGQGTYEQYF
>TRBV19|-|-|13|TRBJ2-1
TGTGCCAGGAGACAGATCTCCTACAATGAGCAGTTCTTC
CARRQISYNEQFF
>TRBV6-1|few|TRBD1|15|TRBJ2-7
TGTGCCAGCAGTGAGTCCGGGACAGGGACATACGAGCAGTACTTC
CASSESGTGTYEQYF
>TRBV7-9|many|-|14|TRBJ1-5
TGTGCCAGCAGCTTAGAGGGGACTGGGCAGCCCCAGCATTTT
CASSLEGTGQPQHF
>TRBV27|-|-|15|TRBJ2-3
TGTGCCAGCAGAGGAGGAGGGGTTAGCACAGATACGCAGTATTTT
CASRGGGVSTDTQYF